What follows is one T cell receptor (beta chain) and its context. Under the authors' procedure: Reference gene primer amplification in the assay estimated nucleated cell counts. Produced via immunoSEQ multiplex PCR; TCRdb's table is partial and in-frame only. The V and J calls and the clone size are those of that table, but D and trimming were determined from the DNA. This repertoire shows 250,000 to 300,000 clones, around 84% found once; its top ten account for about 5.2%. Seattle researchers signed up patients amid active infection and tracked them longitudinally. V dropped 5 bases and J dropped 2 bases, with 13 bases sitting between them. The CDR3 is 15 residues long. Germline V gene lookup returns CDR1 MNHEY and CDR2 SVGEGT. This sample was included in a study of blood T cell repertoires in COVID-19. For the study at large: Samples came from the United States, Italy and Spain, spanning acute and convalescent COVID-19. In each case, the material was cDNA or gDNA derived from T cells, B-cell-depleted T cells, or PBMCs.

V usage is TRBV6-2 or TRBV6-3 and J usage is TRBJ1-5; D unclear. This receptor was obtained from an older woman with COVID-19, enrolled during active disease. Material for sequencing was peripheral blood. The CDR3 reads CASSDRRGGNQPQHF. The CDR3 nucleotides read TGTGCCAGCAGTGACCGACGGGGAGGCAATCAGCCCCAGCATTTT.